Below are 24 T cell receptor beta chains sequenced from a single sample in a study of blood T cell repertoires in COVID-19. Only in-frame clones appear in the TCRdb table, and some are missing; sequencing was by immunoSEQ multiplex PCR. The sample consists of about 150,000 clones, 80% of them appearing once. Input material: peripheral blood. The source of these receptors is a man in his 60s with acute or convalescent COVID-19.

The chain couples TRBV6-6 to TRBJ1-2; tentative D call: TRBD1 (5 bases). The germline V gene has CDR1 MNHNY and CDR2 SVGAGI (reference sequence). The CDR3 spans 13 residues. Trimming removed 6 bases at V and 3 bases at J, with 11 bases between. The CDR3 here is CASSNGGDYGYTF. The DNA of the CDR3 is TGTGCCAGCAGCAATGGAGGGGACTATGGCTACACCTTC.

This chain joins TRBV27 and TRBJ2-3; perhaps TRBD1 as D (6 bases). Germline assignment: CDR1 MNHEY and CDR2 SMNVEV (reference sequence). V lost 9 bases and J 0 bases, leaving 13 bases between the germline ends. This CDR3 region has 14 residues. In DNA form, the CDR3 reads TGTGCCAGTAAAGTAGGGGGTAGCACAGATACGCAGTATTTT. Amino acids: CASKVGGSTDTQYF.

V and J are TRBV12-5 and TRBJ2-2; D may be TRBD1 (6 bases). Between the trimmed V and J ends, which lost 7 bases and 1 base, there was a span of 16 bases. This CDR3 spans 16 amino acids. Germline-derived CDR1 and CDR2 are LGHNT and FRNRAP. CDR3 in amino acids: CASAWGQGRNTGELFF. The CDR3 DNA reads as TGTGCTAGTGCCTGGGGGCAGGGGAGGAACACCGGGGAGCTGTTTTTT.

V usage is TRBV10-1 and J usage is TRBJ1-1, with D unclear. The CDR3 covers 14 residues. Trimming left V 3 bases short and J 3 bases short, with 11 bases between. The germline CDR1 and CDR2 sequences are WNHNN and SYGVQD (reference sequence). The CDR3 DNA is TGCGCCAGCAGTGACACCCCCCGGGACACTGAAGCTTTCTTT. Protein: CASSDTPRDTEAFF.

The chain couples TRBV12-3 or TRBV12-4 to TRBJ2-5; the D gene is possibly TRBD2 (7 bases). This CDR3 spans 13 amino acids. V was shortened by 7 bases and J by 10 bases, with 19 bases between the two germline ends. The CDR3 DNA follows: TGTGCCAGCACCCCTTCCCGGAGGGGGGGCCAGTACTTC. Amino acids: CASTPSRRGGQYF.

V gene TRBV24-1 combines with J gene TRBJ2-2; tentatively, D is TRBD1 (5 bases). Trimming cost V 5 bases and J 1 base, with 10 bases left between them. Germline CDR1 and CDR2: KGHDR and SFDVKD. This CDR3 comprises 15 residues. CDR3 sequence: CATSADTGNTGELFF. CDR3 DNA: TGTGCCACCAGTGCTGATACAGGGAACACCGGGGAGCTGTTTTTT.

The V and J genes are TRBV6-5 and TRBJ2-3; 9 positions agree with TRBD2. The CDR3 runs 15 residues. V trimming: 6 bases; J trimming: 0 bases; junction bases outside the gene matches: 4. Germline V gene sequence: CDR1 MNHEY, CDR2 SVGAGI. As DNA, the CDR3 is TGTGCCAGCAGGCCCAGCGGGGGGAGCACAGATACGCAGTATTTT. Protein product: CASRPSGGSTDTQYF.

The chain uses TRBV5-4 and TRBJ2-4; TRBD1 aligns across 8 bases. Germline loops: CDR1 SGHNT, CDR2 YYREEE (reference sequence). This CDR3 region has 15 residues. Unmatched junction bases numbered 11, after V lost 4 bases and J lost 8 bases. The CDR3 sequence: CASSQGQAKGDIQYF. The DNA of the CDR3 is TGTGCCAGCAGCCAGGGACAGGCCAAGGGGGACATTCAGTACTTC.

The V call is TRBV6-1, the J call TRBJ1-4; D unresolved. CDR3 length equals 16 residues. V was shortened by 4 bases and J by 5 bases, with 17 bases between the two germline ends. CDR1 is MNHNS, CDR2 SASEGT, per germline. The CDR3 bases are TGTGCCAGCAGTGCTGAGATCGGGATTTCAAATGAAAAACTGTTTTTT. It translates to CASSAEIGISNEKLFF.

J is TRBJ2-7 and V is TRBV29-1; the D gene is possibly TRBD1 (5 bases). Looked up from germline, CDR1 is SQVTM and CDR2 is ANQGSEA. The CDR3 loop spans 15 amino acids. V was clipped by 1 base and J by 0 bases, with 13 bases between them. CDR3 DNA sequence: TGCAGCGTTGAAGGCGACAGTCAGAGCTCCTACGAGCAGTACTTC. Its translation is CSVEGDSQSSYEQYF.

The CDR3 region is CASRLLGNEQFF. DNA of the CDR3: TGTGCCAGCAGACTTCTAGGTAATGAGCAGTTCTTC. J is TRBJ2-1 and V is TRBV12-3 or TRBV12-4; unclear D gene. The CDR3 extends over 12 amino acids. V lost 6 bases and J 7 bases, leaving 10 bases between the germline ends.

The chain is built from TRBV12-3 or TRBV12-4 and TRBJ1-6; D uncertain. The CDR3 has 12 amino acids. The V end lost 3 bases, the J end lost 7 bases, and 4 bases lay between the germline ends. The CDR3, as DNA: TGTGCCAGCAGTTTCCCGAATTCACCCCTCCACTTT. This gives the protein CASSFPNSPLHF.

The chain recombines TRBV6-5 with TRBJ2-7, with D possibly matching TRBD2 (6 bases). This CDR3 is 14 amino acids long. Trimming took off 10 bases at V and 1 base at J, with 17 bases between the two ends. Germline CDR1 MNHEY, CDR2 SVGAGI. The DNA for the CDR3 is TGTGCCACAGAAAGCGGGTTATCGTCCTACGAGCAGTACTTC. This encodes CATESGLSSYEQYF.

A few counts support this clone. V and J are TRBV20-1 and TRBJ2-1; 7 bases agree with TRBD2. V lost 7 bases to trimming and J lost 8 bases; unmatched junction nucleotides: 5. The germline V gene encodes CDR1 DFQATT and CDR2 SNEGSKA (reference sequence). The CDR3 has 11 amino acids. The CDR3: CSVAGADEQFF. The DNA for the CDR3 is TGCAGTGTGGCGGGAGCGGATGAGCAGTTCTTC.

The chain links TRBV11-2 to TRBJ2-3, with 7 bases matching TRBD2. After removal of 1 base from V and 0 bases from J, the junction contained 7 bases not matched to a gene. The CDR3 totals 17 residues. Germline assignment: CDR1 SGHAT and CDR2 FQNNGV. The CDR3 sequence is CASSLVPLAGSTDTQYF. The CDR3 DNA follows: TGTGCCAGCAGCTTAGTTCCGTTAGCGGGTAGCACAGATACGCAGTATTTT.

The chain employs TRBV20-1 and TRBJ2-7, with D hard to call. Germline V gene lookup returns CDR1 DFQATT and CDR2 SNEGSKA (reference sequence). Trimming cost V 2 bases and J 6 bases, with 8 bases left between them. CDR3 length equals 11 residues. The CDR3 sequence: CSARIDREQYF. The CDR3 bases are TGCAGTGCTAGAATAGATCGCGAGCAGTACTTC.

The rearrangement uses TRBV15 and TRBJ1-1, with TRBD1 as a possible D gene (6 bases). Looked up from germline, CDR1 is LNHNV and CDR2 is YYDKDF (reference sequence). This CDR3 spans 14 amino acids. The germline V and J ends were trimmed by 1 base and 8 bases, with 14 bases remaining between them. CDR3: CATSRALGDMEAFF. Written as DNA, the CDR3 is TGTGCCACCAGCAGAGCTTTGGGGGACATGGAAGCTTTCTTT.

This clone was picked up one time. V and J are TRBV7-3 and TRBJ2-2, with 13 positions matching TRBD2. Germline V gene sequence: CDR1 SGHTA, CDR2 FQGTGA. The V segment lost 6 bases and the J segment 7 bases; nucleotides outside the gene matches: 5. The CDR3 runs 15 residues. The DNA for the CDR3 is TGTGCCAGCAGTAGACTAGCGGGAGGCATCGGGGAGCTGTTTTTT. As protein: CASSRLAGGIGELFF. The full variable domain, in which reference TRBV7-3 and TRBJ2-2 provide the parts outside the CDR3, is GAGVSQTPSNKVTEKGKYVELRCDPISGHTALYWYRQSLGQGPEFLIYFQGTGAADDSGLPNDRFFAVRPEGSVSTLKIQRTERGDSAVYLCASSRLAGGIGELFFGEGSRLTVL.

The chain carries TRBV1 and TRBJ2-3; the table's D gene call, TRBD2, was not cross checked with the DNA. TRBV1 has pseudogene status. This CDR3 has 19 residues. The CDR3: CTSSLNKPSGRSPTDTQYF. DNA for the CDR3: TGCACCAGCAGCCTTAATAAACCTAGCGGGAGATCACCCACAGATACGCAGTATTTT.

This chain joins TRBV10-3 and TRBJ2-7, with TRBD1 matching 10 bases. Germline V gives CDR1 ENHRY, CDR2 SYGVKD. V was clipped by 5 bases and J by 2 bases; unmatched bases: 3. The CDR3 sequence is 14 residues long. In DNA form, the CDR3 reads TGTGCCATCAGTCGGGACAGGGGAGCCTACGAGCAGTACTTC. Amino acid sequence: CAISRDRGAYEQYF.

The genes are TRBV4-1 and TRBJ2-3; D is perhaps TRBD2 (6 bases). The ends were cut back, 1 base at V and 2 bases at J, with 16 bases in the middle. Germline lookup yields CDR1 MGHRA and CDR2 YSYEKL. The CDR3 contains 17 residues. The CDR3: CASSQGGAGPYTDTQYF. The CDR3 nucleotides are TGCGCCAGCAGCCAAGGCGGGGCGGGCCCTTACACAGATACGCAGTATTTT.

This clone was picked up a small number of times. The gene calls are TRBV21-1 and TRBJ2-1; no check of the table's D call, TRBD2, against the DNA was made. TRBV21-1 is assigned pseudogene status. This CDR3 comprises 19 residues. CDR3 DNA: TGTGCCAGCAGCAAAGCGGATAGCGGGGGGCCGAGCTCCTACAATGAGCAGTTCTTC. Amino acids: CASSKADSGGPSSYNEQFF.

The chain employs TRBV3-1 (or the pseudogene TRBV3-2) and TRBJ2-3; D is uncertain. This CDR3 is 14 amino acids long. Trimming stripped 3 bases from V and 0 bases from J, with 7 bases between. CDR1 and CDR2 (germline): LGHDT, YNNKEL (reference sequence). The chain's CDR3 is CASSHPQSTDTQYF. The CDR3 bases are TGTGCCAGCAGCCATCCCCAGAGCACAGATACGCAGTATTTT.

This clone was seen just once. This chain uses TRBV19 with TRBJ1-1; 7 nucleotides align to TRBD1. The CDR3 is 18 amino acids. CDR1 is LNHDA, CDR2 SQIVND, per germline (reference sequence). The V and J ends lost 3 bases and 1 base, in that order; junction bases with no gene match: 14. The CDR3 nucleotides are TGTGCCAGTAGTATCCTCTTAGGCGGACAGGTGGCGAACACTGAAGCTTTCTTT. Translated: CASSILLGGQVANTEAFF.